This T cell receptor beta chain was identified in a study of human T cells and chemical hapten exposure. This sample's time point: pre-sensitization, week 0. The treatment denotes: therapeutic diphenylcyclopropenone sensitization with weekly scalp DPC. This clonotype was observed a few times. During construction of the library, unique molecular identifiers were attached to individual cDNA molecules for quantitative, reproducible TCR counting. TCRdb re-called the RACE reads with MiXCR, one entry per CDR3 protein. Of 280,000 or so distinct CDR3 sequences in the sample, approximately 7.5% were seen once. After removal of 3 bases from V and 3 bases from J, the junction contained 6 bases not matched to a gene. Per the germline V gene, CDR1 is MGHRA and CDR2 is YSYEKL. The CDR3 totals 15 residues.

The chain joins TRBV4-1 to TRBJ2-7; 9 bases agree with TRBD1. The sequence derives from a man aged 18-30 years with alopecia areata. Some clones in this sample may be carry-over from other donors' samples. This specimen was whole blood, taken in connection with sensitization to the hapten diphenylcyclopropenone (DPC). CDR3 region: CASSQRDRDNYEQYF. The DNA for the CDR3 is TGCGCCAGCAGCCAGAGGGACAGGGATAACTACGAGCAGTACTTC.